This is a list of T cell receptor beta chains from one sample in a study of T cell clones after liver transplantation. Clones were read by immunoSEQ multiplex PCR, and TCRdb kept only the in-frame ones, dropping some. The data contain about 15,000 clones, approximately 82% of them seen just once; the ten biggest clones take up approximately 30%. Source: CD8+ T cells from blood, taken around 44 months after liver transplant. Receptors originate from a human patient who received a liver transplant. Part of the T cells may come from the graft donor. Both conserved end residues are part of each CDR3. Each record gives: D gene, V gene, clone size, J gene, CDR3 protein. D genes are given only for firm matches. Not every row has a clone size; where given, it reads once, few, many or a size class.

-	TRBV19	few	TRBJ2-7	CASSGDTYEQYF
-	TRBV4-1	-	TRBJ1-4	CASSQGAANEKLFF
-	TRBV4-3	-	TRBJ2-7	CASSQDAGAEQYF
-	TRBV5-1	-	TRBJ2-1	CASTITGSDFNEQFF
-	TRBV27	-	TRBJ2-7	CASSLGGGTGHEQYF
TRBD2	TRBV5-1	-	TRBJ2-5	CASSGGLAGEVWGTQYF
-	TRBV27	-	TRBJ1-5	CASSSGGGLKPQHF
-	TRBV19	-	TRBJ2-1	CASSIGIRGDEQFF
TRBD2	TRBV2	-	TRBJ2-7	CASSESGAGVYEQYF
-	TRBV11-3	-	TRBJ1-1	CASRGGNTEAFF
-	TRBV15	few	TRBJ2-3	CATSRGGGTQYF
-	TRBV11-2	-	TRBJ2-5	CASSLDSTETQYF
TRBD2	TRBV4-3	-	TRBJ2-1	CASSQDTTSGVPREQFF
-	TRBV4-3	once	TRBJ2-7	CASSQGGAEQYF
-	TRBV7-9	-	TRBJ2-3	CASSLAFGSTDTQYF
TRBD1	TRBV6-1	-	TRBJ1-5	CASSEERTGLGQPQHF
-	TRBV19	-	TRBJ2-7	CASKGGLSYEQYF
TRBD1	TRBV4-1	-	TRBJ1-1	CASSQGGTGETEAFF
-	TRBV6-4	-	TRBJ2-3	CASSDFGELGDTQYF
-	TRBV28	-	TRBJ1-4	CASSLRAGALDEKLFF
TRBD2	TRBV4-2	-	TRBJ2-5	CASRRGGRGETQYF
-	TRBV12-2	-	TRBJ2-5	CASRSPGPQYF
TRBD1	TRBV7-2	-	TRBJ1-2	CASSLAGQDFYGYTF
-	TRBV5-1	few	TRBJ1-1	CASSLSVGPNTEAFF
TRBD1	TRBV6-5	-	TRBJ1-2	CASSYSQTGGGGGYTF
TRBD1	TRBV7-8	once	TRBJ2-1	CASSPHRTGGFEQFF
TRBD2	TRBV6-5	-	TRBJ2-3	CASSYGRGGDTQYF
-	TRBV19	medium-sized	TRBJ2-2	CASSMGSTGELFF
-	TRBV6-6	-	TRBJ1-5	CASSYSGGHQPQHF
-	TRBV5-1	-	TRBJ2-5	CASSLAGPLQETQYF
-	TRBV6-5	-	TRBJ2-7	CASSYSAGYEQYF
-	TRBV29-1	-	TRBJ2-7	CSVEKDGYEQYF
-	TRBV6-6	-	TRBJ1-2	CASSYSSGNGYTF
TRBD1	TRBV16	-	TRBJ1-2	CASSQGTGVDYGYTF
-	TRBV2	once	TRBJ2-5	CASRDKGGGIQETQYF
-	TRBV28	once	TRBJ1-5	CASSQGQLLQPQHF
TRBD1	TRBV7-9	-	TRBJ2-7	CASSPDRGQAPEQYF
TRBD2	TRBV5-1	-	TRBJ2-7	CASSITSGSSYEQYF
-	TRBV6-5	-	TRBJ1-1	CASSSRQAGNTEAFF
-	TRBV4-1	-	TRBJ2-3	CASSQDRVGVVVISQGHTQYF
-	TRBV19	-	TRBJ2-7	CASSIVGTGAPYEQYF
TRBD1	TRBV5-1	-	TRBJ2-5	CASSFPGTGGRETQYF
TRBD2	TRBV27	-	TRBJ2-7	CASREFAGATYEQYF
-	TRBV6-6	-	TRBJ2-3	CASSYVDFTDTQYF